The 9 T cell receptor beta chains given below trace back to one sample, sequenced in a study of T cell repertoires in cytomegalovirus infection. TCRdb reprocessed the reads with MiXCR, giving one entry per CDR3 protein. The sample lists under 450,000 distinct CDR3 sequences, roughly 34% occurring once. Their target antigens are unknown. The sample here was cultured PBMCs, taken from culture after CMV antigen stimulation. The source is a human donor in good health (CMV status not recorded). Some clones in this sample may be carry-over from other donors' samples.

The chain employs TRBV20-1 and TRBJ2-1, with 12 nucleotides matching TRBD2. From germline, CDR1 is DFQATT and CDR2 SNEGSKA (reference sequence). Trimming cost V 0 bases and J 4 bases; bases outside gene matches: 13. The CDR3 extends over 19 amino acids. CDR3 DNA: TGCAGTGCTAGAGACTGGGGACTAGCGGGCCCTATACAATACAATGAGCAGTTCTTC. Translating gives CSARDWGLAGPIQYNEQFF.

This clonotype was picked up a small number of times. CDR3 nucleotide sequence: TGTGCCAGCAGTTTGGGCAGGACTAGCGGATACAATGAGCAGTTCTTC. It is translated as CASSLGRTSGYNEQFF. The genes are TRBV12-3 or TRBV12-4 and TRBJ2-1; the match to TRBD2 covers 10 bases. The CDR3 loop spans 16 amino acids. With V trimmed by 3 bases and J by 4 bases, 6 bases remained unmatched.

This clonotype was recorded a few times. For the CDR3, the DNA is TGTGCCAGCAGTTCGACCAGCGGGGTCGGCAATGAGCAGTTCTTC. Protein sequence: CASSSTSGVGNEQFF. The rearrangement joins TRBV6-1 to TRBJ2-1; 7 bases match TRBD2. The CDR3 runs 15 residues. The germline V gene has CDR1 MNHNS and CDR2 SASEGT. The junction had 10 bases not matched to a gene; V was cut back by 5 bases and J by 6 bases.

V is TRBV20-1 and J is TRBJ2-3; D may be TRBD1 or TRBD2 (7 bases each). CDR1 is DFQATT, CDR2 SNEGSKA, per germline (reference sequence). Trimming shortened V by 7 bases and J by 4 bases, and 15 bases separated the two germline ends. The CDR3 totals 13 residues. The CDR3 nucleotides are TGCAGTGTCAGGGGGGGTCATGCAGATACGCAGTATTTT. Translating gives CSVRGGHADTQYF.

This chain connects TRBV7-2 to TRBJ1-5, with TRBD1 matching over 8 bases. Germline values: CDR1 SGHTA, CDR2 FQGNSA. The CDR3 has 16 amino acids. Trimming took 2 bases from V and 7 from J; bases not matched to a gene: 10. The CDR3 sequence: CASSLSGQVLLQPQHF. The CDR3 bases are TGTGCCAGCAGCTTATCGGGACAGGTCCTCCTCCAGCCCCAGCATTTT.

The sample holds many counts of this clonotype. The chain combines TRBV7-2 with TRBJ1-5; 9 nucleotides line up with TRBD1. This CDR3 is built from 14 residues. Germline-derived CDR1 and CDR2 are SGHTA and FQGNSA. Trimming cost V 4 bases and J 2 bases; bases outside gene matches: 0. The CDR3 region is CASSWTGGNQPQHF. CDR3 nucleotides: TGTGCCAGCAGCTGGACAGGGGGCAATCAGCCCCAGCATTTT.

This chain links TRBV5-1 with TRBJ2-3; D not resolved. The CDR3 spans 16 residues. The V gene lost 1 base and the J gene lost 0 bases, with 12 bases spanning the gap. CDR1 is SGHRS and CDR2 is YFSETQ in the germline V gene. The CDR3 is CASSLMASPSTDTQYF. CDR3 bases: TGCGCCAGCAGCTTGATGGCTTCGCCTAGCACAGATACGCAGTATTTT.

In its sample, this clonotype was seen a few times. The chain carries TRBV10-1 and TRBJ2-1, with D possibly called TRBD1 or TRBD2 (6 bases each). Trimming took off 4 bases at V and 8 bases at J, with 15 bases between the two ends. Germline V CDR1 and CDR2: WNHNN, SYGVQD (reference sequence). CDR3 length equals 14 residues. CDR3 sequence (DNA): TGCGCCAGCAGTGCAAGGGGGGCGCAGGATGAGCAGTTCTTC. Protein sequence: CASSARGAQDEQFF.

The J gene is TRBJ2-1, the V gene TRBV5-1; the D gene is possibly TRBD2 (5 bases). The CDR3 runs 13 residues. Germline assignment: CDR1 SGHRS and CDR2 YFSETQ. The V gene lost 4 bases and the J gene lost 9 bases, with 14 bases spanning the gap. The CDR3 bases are TGCGCCAGCAGCCCGGACTCTATCAGTGAGCAGTTCTTC. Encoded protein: CASSPDSISEQFF.